This T cell receptor beta chain was observed in a study of T cell repertoires in cytomegalovirus infection (dated by TCRdb to the late 2010s). Concerning the study at large: Because public TCR beta signatures pointed to carriage of CMV infection together with the matching HLA type, the HLA type of each donor mattered for the analysis.

General findings and caveats noted by the study authors: The ex vivo response was dominated by HLA-C-restricted CMV-specific TCR beta clonotypes, and the single most frequent clonotype in two of eight donors was supplied by these HLA-C-restricted clonotypes. Carriers of CMV infection plus the relevant HLA type were discriminated by the cumulative frequency of public TCR beta family members in the study cohort and in an independent 352-donor cohort.

This clonotype was found many times. Its specific antigen is unknown. No per-base quality is available; no much larger clone lies one base away. CDR1 and CDR2 were assigned from the germline V gene as SGHTA and FQGNSA. The CDR3 starts with the cysteine, ends with the phenylalanine, and has 21 residues. The sequence is cut down to CDR3 DNA, 63 bases in frame from base 1. The germline ends are 35 bases apart after V is trimmed by 1 base and J by 8 bases. The sample was run on an Illumina HiSeq 1500. TCRdb passed the public sequencing reads through fastp at Q25 and MiXCR, retaining productive beta sequences. CDR3 protein sequences are deduplicated, and each keeps its most common genes and DNA. The sample table holds approximately 180,000 distinct CDR3 sequences, of which 7.5% to 10% were seen once. The top ten constitute about 5% of the sample.

The chain joins TRBV7-2 to TRBJ1-2; perhaps TRBD1 is the D gene, with 5 bases matching. The clonotype was recovered from a human donor in good health (CMV status not recorded). Some clones in this sample may be carry-over from other donors' samples. The sequenced sample consisted of PBMCs. The CDR3 protein sequence reads: CASSLEGTWEGRRVTIGGYTF. The base sequence is TGTGCCAGCAGCTTAGAGGGGACTTGGGAAGGCCGGAGAGTCACAATCGGGGGCTACACCTTC.